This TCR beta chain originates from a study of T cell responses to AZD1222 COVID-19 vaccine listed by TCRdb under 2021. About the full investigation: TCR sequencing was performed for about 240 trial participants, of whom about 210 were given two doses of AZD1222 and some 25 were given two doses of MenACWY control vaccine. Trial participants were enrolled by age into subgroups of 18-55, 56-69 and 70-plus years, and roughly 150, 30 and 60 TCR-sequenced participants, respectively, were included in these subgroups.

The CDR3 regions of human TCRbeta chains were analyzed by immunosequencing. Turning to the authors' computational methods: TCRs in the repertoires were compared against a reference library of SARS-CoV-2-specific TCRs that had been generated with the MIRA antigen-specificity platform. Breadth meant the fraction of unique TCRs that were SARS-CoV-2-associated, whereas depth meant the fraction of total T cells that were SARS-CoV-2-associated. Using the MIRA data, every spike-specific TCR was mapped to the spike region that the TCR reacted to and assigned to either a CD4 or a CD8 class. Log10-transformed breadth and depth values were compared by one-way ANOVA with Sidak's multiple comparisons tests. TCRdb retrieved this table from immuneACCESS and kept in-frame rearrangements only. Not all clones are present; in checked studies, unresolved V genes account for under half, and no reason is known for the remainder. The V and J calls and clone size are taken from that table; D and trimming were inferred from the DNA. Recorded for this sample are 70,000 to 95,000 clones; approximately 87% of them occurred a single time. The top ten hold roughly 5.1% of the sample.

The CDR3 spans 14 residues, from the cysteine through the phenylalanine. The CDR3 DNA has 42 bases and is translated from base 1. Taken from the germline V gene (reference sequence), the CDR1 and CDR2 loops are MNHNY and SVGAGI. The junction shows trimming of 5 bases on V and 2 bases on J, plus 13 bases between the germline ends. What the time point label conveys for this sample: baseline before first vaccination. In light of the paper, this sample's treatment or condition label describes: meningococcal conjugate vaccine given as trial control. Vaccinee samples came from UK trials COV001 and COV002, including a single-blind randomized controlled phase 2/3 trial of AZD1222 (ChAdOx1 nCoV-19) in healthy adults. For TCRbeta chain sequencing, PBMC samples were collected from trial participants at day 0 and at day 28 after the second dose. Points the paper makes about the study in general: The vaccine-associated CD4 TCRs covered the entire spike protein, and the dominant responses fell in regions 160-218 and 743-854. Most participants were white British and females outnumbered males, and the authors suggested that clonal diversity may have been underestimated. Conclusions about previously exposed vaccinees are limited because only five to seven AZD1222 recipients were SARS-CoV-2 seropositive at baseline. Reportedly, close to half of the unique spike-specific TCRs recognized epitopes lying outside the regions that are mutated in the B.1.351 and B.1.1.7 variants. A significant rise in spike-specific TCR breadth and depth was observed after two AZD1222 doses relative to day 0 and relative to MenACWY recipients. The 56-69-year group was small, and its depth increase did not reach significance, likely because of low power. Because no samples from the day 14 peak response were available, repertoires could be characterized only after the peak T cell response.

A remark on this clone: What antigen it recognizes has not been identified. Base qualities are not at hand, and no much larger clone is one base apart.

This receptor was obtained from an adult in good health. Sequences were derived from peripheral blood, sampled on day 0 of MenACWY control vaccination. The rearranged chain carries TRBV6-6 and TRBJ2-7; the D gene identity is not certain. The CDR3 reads CASSKPATAYEQYF. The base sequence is TGTGCCAGCAGTAAGCCAGCGACTGCCTACGAGCAGTACTTC.